This TCR beta chain was recovered during a study of blood T cell repertoires in COVID-19. Measured with immunoSEQ multiplex PCR; TCRdb has only the in-frame clones, and not every one. This repertoire shows around 32,000 clones, more than 85% found once; its top ten account for around 0.9%. The clonotype originates from a male donor with active COVID-19. Input material: peripheral blood.

CDR3 DNA: TGTGCCAGCAGCTTCGGACTACTCCTAGGCACAGATACGCAGTATTTT. Protein: CASSFGLLLGTDTQYF. This chain links TRBV7-9 with TRBJ2-3; TRBD2 is a possible D gene (6 bases). V was cut by 3 bases and J by 1 base, with 14 bases left in between. The CDR3 has 16 residues. Germline V CDR1 and CDR2: SEHNR, FQNEAQ (reference sequence).